Following are 22 T cell receptor beta chains from one sample sequenced in a study of blood T cell repertoires in COVID-19. The repertoire was sequenced with immunoSEQ multiplex PCR; TCRdb's copy has only in-frame clones and lacks some. The data contain more than 65,000 clones, 87% of them singletons. The source material was peripheral blood. These TCRs come from a woman in her forties or fifties with acute or convalescent COVID-19.

In this sample, this clone turned up a few times. V and J are TRBV9 and TRBJ1-1; 8 nucleotides match TRBD1. This CDR3 has 14 amino acids. V shed 4 bases and J 5 bases; nucleotides not matched to a gene: 7. In germline, CDR1 is SGDLS, CDR2 YYNGEE. CDR3 sequence reads: CASSLGTGLTEAFF. In DNA form, the CDR3 reads TGTGCCAGCAGCTTGGGGACAGGCTTAACTGAAGCTTTCTTT.

This chain links TRBV13 with TRBJ2-1, with 9 bases fitting TRBD2. V gave up 4 bases and J gave up 5 bases; unmatched junction bases: 6. The CDR3 has 15 residues. The germline CDR1 and CDR2 sequences are PRHDT and FYEKMQ (reference sequence). The CDR3, as DNA: TGTGCCAGCAGCTCCACGTCTAGCGGGGACAATGAGCAGTTCTTC. Its protein is CASSSTSSGDNEQFF. Variable domain in full (rest from reference TRBV13 and TRBJ2-1): AAGVIQSPRHLIKEKRETATLKCYPIPRHDTVYWYQQGPGQDPQFLISFYEKMQSDKGSIPDRFSAQQFSDYHSELNMSSLELGDSALYFCASSSTSSGDNEQFFGPGTRLTVL.

The chain is built from TRBV28 and TRBJ1-1; D gene uncertain. V was trimmed by 0 bases and J by 1 base, leaving 9 bases between them. Germline-derived CDR1 and CDR2 are MDHEN and SYDVKM. This CDR3 has 15 residues. CDR3 sequence: CASSLWGGKNTEAFF. The DNA of the CDR3 is TGTGCCAGCAGTTTATGGGGCGGGAAGAACACTGAAGCTTTCTTT.

The chain carries TRBV7-9 and TRBJ2-1, with 7 positions matching TRBD1. CDR3 length equals 10 residues. J lost 13 bases, V lost 8 bases, and 5 bases had no gene match. Germline V gives CDR1 SEHNR, CDR2 FQNEAQ (reference sequence). The CDR3 region is CASAGGGQFF. CDR3 sequence (DNA): TGTGCCAGCGCAGGGGGTGGCCAGTTCTTC.

This chain uses TRBV18 with TRBJ2-2; D gene ambiguous. The germline gives CDR1 KGHSH, CDR2 LQKENI. The V gene lost 3 bases and the J gene lost 5 bases, with 7 bases spanning the gap. This CDR3 has 13 amino acids. CDR3 loop: CASSPAETGELFF. In DNA, the CDR3 is TGTGCCAGCTCACCGGCGGAAACCGGGGAGCTGTTTTTT. The variable domain in full, completed from reference TRBV18 and TRBJ2-2, reads NAGVMQNPRHLVRRRGQEARLRCSPMKGHSHVYWYRQLPEEGLKFMVYLQKENIIDESGMPKERFSAEFPKEGPSILRIQQVVRGDSAAYFCASSPAETGELFFGEGSRLTVL.

CDR3 DNA: TGTGCCAGCAGCCAGCAAGACAGGGCGTCTGGCTACACCTTC. It specifies CASSQQDRASGYTF. The genes are TRBV3-1 (or the pseudogene TRBV3-2) and TRBJ1-2; 7 nucleotides match TRBD1. The ends lost 3 bases at V and 7 bases at J; junction bases unmatched: 8. The CDR3 totals 14 residues. Per germline, CDR1 LGHDT and CDR2 YNNKEL (reference sequence).

The rearrangement joins TRBV3-1 (or the pseudogene TRBV3-2) to TRBJ1-2; 7 nucleotides agree with TRBD1. The CDR3 extends over 15 amino acids. The germline gives CDR1 LGHDT, CDR2 YNNKEL (reference sequence). The V segment lost 1 base and the J segment 4 bases; nucleotides outside the gene matches: 6. CDR3 bases: TGTGCCAGCAGCCAAGGGGTAGGGACAGCCTATGGCTACACCTTC. Its translation: CASSQGVGTAYGYTF.

The sample holds one count of this clone. This rearrangement joins TRBV19 to TRBJ2-1; 8 positions match TRBD1. In germline, CDR1 is LNHDA, CDR2 SQIVND (reference sequence). CDR3 size: 15 residues. J was trimmed by 4 bases and V by 4 bases; bases with no gene match: 6. In DNA form, the CDR3 reads TGTGCCAGTAGTAACCCCGGGACAGGATACAATGAGCAGTTCTTC. It encodes CASSNPGTGYNEQFF.

This clone was picked up a small number of times. The rearrangement uses TRBV7-2 and TRBJ1-4, with a tentative D call TRBD1 (5 bases). The germline V and J ends were trimmed by 0 bases and 7 bases, with 12 bases remaining between them. The germline V gene has CDR1 SGHTA and CDR2 FQGNSA. The CDR3 has 15 residues. The DNA of the CDR3 is TGTGCCAGCAGCTTAGCCGGCAGGGTGCGTGAAAAACTGTTTTTT. Residues: CASSLAGRVREKLFF.

The rearrangement joins TRBV18 to TRBJ2-5, with D possibly being TRBD1 (6 bases). The CDR3 runs 15 residues. Germline CDR1 and CDR2: KGHSH and LQKENI. V was trimmed by 1 base and J by 5 bases, leaving 14 bases between them. The CDR3 DNA is TGTGCCAGCTCACCACAATGGGGGCCACGGGAGACCCAGTACTTC. It codes for CASSPQWGPRETQYF. Complete variable domain (other parts from reference TRBV18 and TRBJ2-5): NAGVMQNPRHLVRRRGQEARLRCSPMKGHSHVYWYRQLPEEGLKFMVYLQKENIIDESGMPKERFSAEFPKEGPSILRIQQVVRGDSAAYFCASSPQWGPRETQYFGPGTRLLVL.

V and J are TRBV9 and TRBJ1-1, with D unresolved. V was cut by 0 bases and J by 7 bases, with 10 bases left in between. The germline V gene has CDR1 SGDLS and CDR2 YYNGEE. CDR3 size: 13 residues. CDR3 nucleotides: TGTGCCAGCAGCGTAGCACATGCGGGTGAAGCTTTCTTT. It specifies CASSVAHAGEAFF.

The chain combines TRBV11-2 with TRBJ1-5, with D tentatively TRBD1 (6 bases). This CDR3 spans 13 amino acids. Germline V gene sequence: CDR1 SGHAT, CDR2 FQNNGV. With 5 bases removed from V and 8 bases from J, the gap between germline ends came to 13 bases. The CDR3 sequence is CASSVTGIEPQHF. CDR3 bases: TGTGCCAGCAGCGTTACAGGGATTGAGCCCCAGCATTTT.

V and J are TRBV7-2 and TRBJ1-2; 10 bases line up with TRBD1. CDR1 and CDR2 from the germline V gene are SGHTA and FQGNSA. The junction had 10 bases not matched to a gene; V was cut back by 4 bases and J by 14 bases. CDR3 length: 13 amino acids. The CDR3 DNA follows: TGTGCCAGCAGCTACCGGGACAGGGGCCCCTCGACCTTC. Its translation: CASSYRDRGPSTF. Full variable domain (remainder filled in from reference TRBV7-2 and TRBJ1-2): GAGVSQSPSNKVTEKGKDVELRCDPISGHTALYWYRQSLGQGLEFLIYFQGNSAPDKSGLPSDRFSAERTGGSVSTLTIQRTQQEDSAVYLCASSYRDRGPSTFGSGTRLTVV.

J is TRBJ1-2 and V is TRBV2; 7 nucleotides agree with TRBD1. CDR3 size: 16 residues. V lost 0 bases and J lost 8; bases outside the gene matches: 12. CDR1 and CDR2 (germline): SNHLY, FYNNEI. The CDR3 here is CASSEALQGGTGGYTF. The CDR3, as DNA: TGTGCCAGCAGTGAAGCGCTTCAGGGGGGTACGGGCGGCTACACCTTC.

The J gene is TRBJ2-7, the V gene TRBV13, with TRBD1 identical over 9 bases. The CDR3 sequence is 15 residues long. CDR1 is PRHDT and CDR2 is FYEKMQ in the germline V gene (reference sequence). Unmatched junction bases numbered 5, after V lost 1 base and J lost 4 bases. In DNA form, the CDR3 reads TGTGCCAGCAGCTTAGTGGACAGGGGAGCATACGAGCAGTACTTC. It encodes CASSLVDRGAYEQYF.

The V call is TRBV28, the J call TRBJ1-1; tentative D call: TRBD1 (5 bases). Trimming removed 4 bases at V and 2 bases at J, with 14 bases between. The CDR3 is made up of 15 amino acids. CDR1 is MDHEN, CDR2 SYDVKM, per germline. Here the CDR3 DNA reads TGTGCCAGCAGTTCCCGGGGGGGTCCCAACACTGAAGCTTTCTTT. It translates to CASSSRGGPNTEAFF. The whole variable domain, filled in from reference TRBV28 and TRBJ1-1, reads DVKVTQSSRYLVKRTGEKVFLECVQDMDHENMFWYRQDPGLGLRLIYFSYDVKMKEKGDIPEGYSVSREKKERFSLILESASTNQTSMYLCASSSRGGPNTEAFFGQGTRLTVV.

The V call is TRBV15, the J call TRBJ2-3, with TRBD2 matching over 10 bases. V dropped 5 bases and J dropped 3; count of bases not matched to a gene: 8. Germline V gene lookup returns CDR1 LNHNV and CDR2 YYDKDF (reference sequence). The CDR3 is 16 amino acids. The CDR3 nucleotides are TGTGCCACCAGCTTCCCTAGCGGGGGCGCTACAGATACGCAGTATTTT. It codes for CATSFPSGGATDTQYF. The whole variable domain, filled in from reference TRBV15 and TRBJ2-3, reads DAMVIQNPRYQVTQFGKPVTLSCSQTLNHNVMYWYQQKSSQAPKLLFHYYDKDFNNEADTPDNFQSRRPNTSFCFLDIRSPGLGDTAMYLCATSFPSGGATDTQYFGPGTRLTVL.

This clone occurred once. The chain recombines TRBV3-1 (or the pseudogene TRBV3-2) with TRBJ1-2; perhaps TRBD1 as D (6 bases). Trimming left V 0 bases short and J 5 bases short, with 13 bases between. From germline, CDR1 is LGHDT and CDR2 YNNKEL (reference sequence). This CDR3 region has 15 residues. The CDR3 here is CASSQEGRQGYGYTF. CDR3 coding DNA: TGTGCCAGCAGCCAAGAAGGTCGGCAGGGGTATGGCTACACCTTC.

The CDR3 sequence is CASSSDPWEETQYF. The CDR3 DNA reads TGTGCCAGCAGTTCGGACCCCTGGGAGGAAACGCAGTATTTT. This rearrangement joins TRBV27 to TRBJ2-3; D may be TRBD2 (6 bases). CDR3 size: 14 residues. V was cut by 4 bases and J by 9 bases, with 17 bases left in between. Germline loops: CDR1 MNHEY, CDR2 SMNVEV (reference sequence).

The CDR3 nucleotides are TGTGCCTGGAGTGATACAGGGGTAGGGGATGGCTACACCTTC. Its translation: CAWSDTGVGDGYTF. This chain connects TRBV30 to TRBJ1-2, with 7 positions matching TRBD1. With 1 base clipped from V and 6 bases from J, the junction kept 8 bases outside the gene matches. Germline CDR1 reads GTSNPN; CDR2 reads SVGIG (reference sequence). The CDR3 sequence is 14 residues long.

V is TRBV4-2 and J is TRBJ1-2; unclear D gene. Per germline, CDR1 LGHNA and CDR2 YNFKEQ. This CDR3 comprises 15 residues. The V end lost 0 bases, the J end lost 2 bases, and 10 bases lay between the germline ends. The CDR3 region is CASSQDGSWNYGYTF. Here the CDR3 DNA reads TGTGCCAGCAGCCAAGATGGCTCCTGGAACTATGGCTACACCTTC.

The genes are TRBV4-1 and TRBJ2-3; D perhaps matches TRBD1 (5 bases). Germline CDR1 and CDR2: MGHRA and YSYEKL. CDR3 size: 16 residues. Trimming removed 0 bases at V and 0 bases at J, with 10 bases between. For the CDR3, the DNA is TGCGCCAGCAGCCAAGATCTGGGGCAAAGCACAGATACGCAGTATTTT. Its translation is CASSQDLGQSTDTQYF.